These T cell receptor beta chains were read from a single sample in a study of radiotherapy plus CTLA-4 blockade in lung cancer. TCRdb's copy holds only in-frame clones and misses some; the assay was immunoSEQ multiplex PCR. The data contain more than 75,000 clones, 82% of them seen just once; the ten biggest clones take up about 25%. Source: peripheral blood, taken from a patient treated with radiotherapy plus ipilimumab. The receptors derive from a human donor with non-small cell lung cancer that progressed on radiotherapy plus ipilimumab. CDR3s include the opening cysteine and the closing phenylalanine or tryptophan. D genes are given only for firm matches. Expanded clones get a size class; other rows say once, few or many, or leave the size out.

d_call	v_call	clone_size	j_call	cdr3_aa	cdr3_nt
-	TRBV6-5	once	TRBJ2-1	CASSPSLGAHNEQFF	TGTGCCAGCAGTCCATCTTTAGGGGCACACAATGAGCAGTTCTTC
TRBD2	TRBV10-1	-	TRBJ2-2	CASSGTSGSRTGELFF	TGCGCCAGCAGTGGCACTAGCGGGAGCAGGACCGGGGAGCTGTTTTTT
TRBD2	TRBV5-4	-	TRBJ2-7	CASSSRRDSGRDEQYF	TGTGCCAGCAGCTCCCGAAGGGATAGCGGGAGGGACGAGCAGTACTTC
-	TRBV5-4	-	TRBJ2-6	CASSLAGPGANVLTF	TGTGCCAGCAGCTTGGCGGGGCCCGGGGCCAACGTCCTGACTTTC
-	TRBV5-4	-	TRBJ2-5	CASSLFSGRETQYF	TGTGCCAGCAGCTTGTTCTCGGGACGAGAGACCCAGTACTTC
-	TRBV29-1	-	TRBJ1-1	CSVIVRGTEAFF	TGCAGCGTTATTGTTAGGGGAACTGAAGCTTTCTTT
-	TRBV2	-	TRBJ1-5	CASSRGGGSNQPQHF	TGTGCCAGCAGCCGTGGGGGGGGCAGCAATCAGCCCCAGCATTTT
-	TRBV5-1	-	TRBJ1-6	CASSLIRGEDSPLHF	TGCGCCAGCAGCTTGATTAGAGGGGAGGACTCACCCCTCCACTTT
-	TRBV27	-	TRBJ2-1	CASSFRVSIAADRNEQFF	TGTGCCAGCAGTTTTCGCGTGTCAATAGCGGCTGACCGTAATGAGCAGTTCTTC
-	TRBV2	once	TRBJ1-1	CASSINENTEAFF	TGTGCCAGCAGTATAAACGAGAACACTGAAGCTTTCTTT
-	TRBV11-2	-	TRBJ2-1	CASSLVGADNEQFF	TGTGCCAGCAGCTTAGTCGGGGCAGACAATGAGCAGTTCTTC
TRBD1	TRBV28	once	TRBJ1-5	CASSLPDRQNDQPQHF	TGTGCCAGCAGTCTACCGGACAGGCAGAACGATCAGCCCCAGCATTTT
-	TRBV27	-	TRBJ1-1	CASSRGAGVFEAFF	TGTGCCAGCAGTCGGGGGGCAGGGGTGTTTGAAGCTTTCTTT
TRBD1	TRBV5-4	-	TRBJ1-2	CASSFYRTGDYGYTF	TGTGCCAGCAGCTTTTATAGGACAGGGGACTATGGCTACACCTTC